This T cell receptor beta chain was found in a study of identical twins. A few counts support this clonotype. Antigen unknown. TCRdb re-called the 5' RACE reads with MiXCR, one entry per CDR3 protein. Altogether 300,000 to 350,000 distinct CDR3 sequences are present, 12% being singletons, with the ten largest covering roughly 7.8%. Findings of the study overall: Analyses of zero insertions could, in part, be confounded by invariant MAIT and iNKT cells. Its conclusions, products of cross-sectional statistical analysis, did not come from following the same donors. Abundant cord blood beta clonotypes carried fewer insertions; memory repertoires showed none.

Trimming cost V 6 bases and J 3 bases, with 10 bases left between them. Germline lookup yields CDR1 DFQATT and CDR2 SNEGSKA (reference sequence). CDR3 length: 12 residues. Separately, the same data were catalogued under a study of yellow fever vaccine responses in identical twins. As that report states: Twins reportedly appeared to share part of their vaccine T cell response while keeping part individual.

The V call is TRBV20-1, the J call TRBJ2-3, with no clear D. Sequencing was carried out using CD8+ T cells sorted from blood. This TCR was recovered from a woman aged 18-30 years in good health. The CDR3 DNA reads TGCAGTGCCACCTCCAGGACAGATACGCAGTATTTT. Residues: CSATSRTDTQYF.